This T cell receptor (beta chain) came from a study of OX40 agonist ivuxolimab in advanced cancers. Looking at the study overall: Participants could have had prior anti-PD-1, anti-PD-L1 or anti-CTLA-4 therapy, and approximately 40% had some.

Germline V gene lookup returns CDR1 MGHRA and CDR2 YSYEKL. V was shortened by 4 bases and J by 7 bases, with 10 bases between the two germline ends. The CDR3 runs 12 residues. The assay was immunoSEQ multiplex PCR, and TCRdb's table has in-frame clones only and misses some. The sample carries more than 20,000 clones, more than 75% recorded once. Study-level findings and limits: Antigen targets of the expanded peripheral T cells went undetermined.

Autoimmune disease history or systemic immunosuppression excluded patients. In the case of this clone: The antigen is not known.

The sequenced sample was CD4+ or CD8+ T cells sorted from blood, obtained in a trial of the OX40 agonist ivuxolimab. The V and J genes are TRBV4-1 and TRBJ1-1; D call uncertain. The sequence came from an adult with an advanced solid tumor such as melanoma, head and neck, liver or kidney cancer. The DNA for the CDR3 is TGCGCCAGCAGCCCGCTGGGTGATGAAGCTTTCTTT. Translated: CASSPLGDEAFF.